This T cell receptor beta chain was sequenced during a study of T-cell memory formation after mild COVID-19. About the study: Largely, TCR clusters stayed within a single donor.

Points from the study as a whole: Among clones peaking at day 37 in the second wave, SARS-CoV-2 specificity remained unconfirmed. Researchers found some responding clones in pre-infection memory, a sign that cross-reactive memory joined.

This clonotype has ten or more counts. The antigen is undetermined. Germline CDR1 reads SGHRS; CDR2 reads YFSETQ. Trimming stripped 2 bases from V and 3 bases from J, with 7 bases between. The CDR3 sequence is 13 residues long. TCRdb recomputed calls from the 5' RACE reads with MiXCR, one row per CDR3 protein. The table includes 540,000 or so distinct CDR3 sequences, just over 20% detected once. This sequence originates from an adult woman who had mild COVID-19 (a few samples of this study predate the infection). Cell type and time point are not known. Input material: PBMCs or a T cell subset sorted from them (not recorded which). The gene calls are TRBV5-1 and TRBJ2-3; D gene uncertain. The CDR3 DNA sequence: TGCGCCAGCAGCTTTATTTTGACAGATACGCAGTATTTT. Translating it yields CASSFILTDTQYF.